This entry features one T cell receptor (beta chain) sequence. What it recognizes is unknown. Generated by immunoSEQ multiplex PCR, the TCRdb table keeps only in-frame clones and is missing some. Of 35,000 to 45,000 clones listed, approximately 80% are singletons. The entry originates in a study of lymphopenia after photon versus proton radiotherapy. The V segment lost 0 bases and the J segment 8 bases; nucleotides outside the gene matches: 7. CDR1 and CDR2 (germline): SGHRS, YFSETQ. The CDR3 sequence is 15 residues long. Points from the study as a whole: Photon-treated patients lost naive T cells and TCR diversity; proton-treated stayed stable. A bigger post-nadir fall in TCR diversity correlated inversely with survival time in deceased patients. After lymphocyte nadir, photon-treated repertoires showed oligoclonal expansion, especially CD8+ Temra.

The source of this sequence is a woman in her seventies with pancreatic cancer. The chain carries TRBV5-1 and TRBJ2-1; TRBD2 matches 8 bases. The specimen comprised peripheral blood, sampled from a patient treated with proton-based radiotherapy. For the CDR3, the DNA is TGCGCCAGCAGCTTGGGTGCTAGCGGGTCCCATGAGCAGTTCTTC. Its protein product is CASSLGASGSHEQFF.